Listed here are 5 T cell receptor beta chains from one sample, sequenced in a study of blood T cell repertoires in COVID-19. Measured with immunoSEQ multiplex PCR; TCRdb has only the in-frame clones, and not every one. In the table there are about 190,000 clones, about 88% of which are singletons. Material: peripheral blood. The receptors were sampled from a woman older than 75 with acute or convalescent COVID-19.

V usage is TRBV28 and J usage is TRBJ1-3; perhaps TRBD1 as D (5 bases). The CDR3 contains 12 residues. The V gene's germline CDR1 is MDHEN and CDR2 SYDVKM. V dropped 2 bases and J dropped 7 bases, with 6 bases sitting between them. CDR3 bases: TGTGCCAGCAGTTTACAGGGTAACACCATATATTTT. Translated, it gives CASSLQGNTIYF.

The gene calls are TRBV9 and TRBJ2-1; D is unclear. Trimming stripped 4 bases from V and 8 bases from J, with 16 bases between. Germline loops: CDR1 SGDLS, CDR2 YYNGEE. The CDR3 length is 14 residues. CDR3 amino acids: CASSQYSHRDEQFF. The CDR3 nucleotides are TGTGCCAGCAGCCAATACAGTCACCGTGATGAGCAGTTCTTC.

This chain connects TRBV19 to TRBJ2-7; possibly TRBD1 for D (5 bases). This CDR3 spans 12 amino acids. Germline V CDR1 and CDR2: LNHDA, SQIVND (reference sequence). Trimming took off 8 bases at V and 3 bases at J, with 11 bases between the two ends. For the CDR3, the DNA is TGTGCCAGTGGGAAGACAGTCTACGAGCAGTACTTC. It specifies CASGKTVYEQYF. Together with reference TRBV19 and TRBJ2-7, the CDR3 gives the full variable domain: DGGITQSPKYLFRKEGQNVTLSCEQNLNHDAMYWYRQDPGQGLRLIYYSQIVNDFQKGDIAEGYSVSREKKESFPLTVTSAQKNPTAFYLCASGKTVYEQYFGPGTRLTVT.

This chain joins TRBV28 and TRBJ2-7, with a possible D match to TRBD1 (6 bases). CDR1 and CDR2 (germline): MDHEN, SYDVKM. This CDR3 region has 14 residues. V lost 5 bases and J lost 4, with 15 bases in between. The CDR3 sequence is CASSTNSQGYEQYF. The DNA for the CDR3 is TGTGCCAGCAGTACAAACTCACAGGGTTACGAGCAGTACTTC. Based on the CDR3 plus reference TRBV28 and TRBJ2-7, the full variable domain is DVKVTQSSRYLVKRTGEKVFLECVQDMDHENMFWYRQDPGLGLRLIYFSYDVKMKEKGDIPEGYSVSREKKERFSLILESASTNQTSMYLCASSTNSQGYEQYFGPGTRLTVT.

The CDR3 loop reads CASSLVAGGAFRTEAFF. The CDR3 DNA reads as TGTGCCAGCAGCTTAGTAGCAGGGGGCGCTTTCCGCACTGAAGCTTTCTTT. This rearrangement joins TRBV11-2 to TRBJ1-1; 8 nucleotides match TRBD1. Germline assignment: CDR1 SGHAT and CDR2 FQNNGV. V gave up 1 base and J gave up 4 bases; unmatched junction bases: 11. The CDR3 contains 17 residues. The entire variable domain, with the rest obtained from reference TRBV11-2 and TRBJ1-1, is as follows: EAGVAQSPRYKIIEKRQSVAFWCNPISGHATLYWYQQILGQGPKLLIQFQNNGVVDDSQLPKDRFSAERLKGVDSTLKIQPAKLEDSAVYLCASSLVAGGAFRTEAFFGQGTRLTVV.